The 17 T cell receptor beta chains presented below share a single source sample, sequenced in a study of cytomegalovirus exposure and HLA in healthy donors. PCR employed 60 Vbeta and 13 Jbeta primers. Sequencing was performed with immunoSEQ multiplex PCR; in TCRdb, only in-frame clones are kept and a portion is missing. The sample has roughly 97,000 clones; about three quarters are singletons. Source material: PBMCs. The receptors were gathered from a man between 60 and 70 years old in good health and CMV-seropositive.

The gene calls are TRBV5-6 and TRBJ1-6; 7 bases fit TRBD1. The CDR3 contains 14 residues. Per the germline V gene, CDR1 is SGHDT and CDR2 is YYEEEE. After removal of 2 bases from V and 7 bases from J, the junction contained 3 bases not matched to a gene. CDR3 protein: CASSFGTVNSPLHF. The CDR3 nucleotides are TGTGCCAGCAGCTTCGGGACAGTCAATTCACCCCTCCACTTT. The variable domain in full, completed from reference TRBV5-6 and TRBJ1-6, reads DAGVTQSPTHLIKTRGQQVTLRCSPKSGHDTVSWYQQALGQGPQFIFQYYEEEERQRGNFPDRFSGHQFPNYSSELNVNALLLGDSALYLCASSFGTVNSPLHFGNGTRLTVT.

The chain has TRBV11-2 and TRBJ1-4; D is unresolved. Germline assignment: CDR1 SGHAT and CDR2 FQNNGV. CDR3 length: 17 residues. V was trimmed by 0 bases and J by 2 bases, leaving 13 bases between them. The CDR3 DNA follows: TGTGCCAGCAGCTTAGATAGTCTCCTCCTGACTAATGAAAAACTGTTTTTT. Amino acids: CASSLDSLLLTNEKLFF.

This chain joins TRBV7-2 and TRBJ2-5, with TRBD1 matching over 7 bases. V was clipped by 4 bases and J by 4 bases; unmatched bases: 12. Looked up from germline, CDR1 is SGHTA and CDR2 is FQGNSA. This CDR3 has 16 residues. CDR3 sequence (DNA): TGTGCCAGCAGCTCCCGGCGACAGGGTACGGGAGAGACCCAGTACTTC. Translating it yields CASSSRRQGTGETQYF.

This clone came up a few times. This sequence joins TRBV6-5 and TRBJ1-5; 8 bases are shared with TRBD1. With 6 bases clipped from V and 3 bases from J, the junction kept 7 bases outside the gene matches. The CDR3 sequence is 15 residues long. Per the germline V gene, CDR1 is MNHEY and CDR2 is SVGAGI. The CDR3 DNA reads TGTGCCAGCAGCCGAGGGACAGGCACCAATCAGCCCCAGCATTTT. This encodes CASSRGTGTNQPQHF.

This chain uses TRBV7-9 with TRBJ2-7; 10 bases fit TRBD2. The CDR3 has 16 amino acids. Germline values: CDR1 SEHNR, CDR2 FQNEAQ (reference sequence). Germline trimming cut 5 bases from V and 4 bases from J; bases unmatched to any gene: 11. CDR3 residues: CASSRPTSGLKYEQYF. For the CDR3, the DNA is TGTGCCAGCAGCCGCCCGACTAGCGGGCTTAAGTACGAGCAGTACTTC.

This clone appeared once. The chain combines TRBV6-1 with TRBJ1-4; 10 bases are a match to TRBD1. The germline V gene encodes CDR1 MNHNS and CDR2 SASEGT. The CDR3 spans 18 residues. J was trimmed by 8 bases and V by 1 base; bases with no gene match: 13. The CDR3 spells CASSEGPQEGQGLEKLFF. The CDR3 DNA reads TGTGCCAGCAGTGAAGGGCCGCAAGAGGGACAGGGGTTGGAAAAACTGTTTTTT.

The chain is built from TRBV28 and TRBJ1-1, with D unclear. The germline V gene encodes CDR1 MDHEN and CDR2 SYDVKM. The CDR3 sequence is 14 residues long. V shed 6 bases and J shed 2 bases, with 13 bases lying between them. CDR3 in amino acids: CASSSGLPNTEAFF. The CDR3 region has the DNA TGTGCCAGCAGCTCCGGACTACCTAACACTGAAGCTTTCTTT.

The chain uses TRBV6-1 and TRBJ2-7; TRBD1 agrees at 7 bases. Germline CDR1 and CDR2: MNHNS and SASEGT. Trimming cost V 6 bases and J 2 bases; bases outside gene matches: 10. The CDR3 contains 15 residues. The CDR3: CASSLPGQTTYEQYF. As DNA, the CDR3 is TGTGCCAGCAGCTTGCCGGGACAGACCACCTACGAGCAGTACTTC.

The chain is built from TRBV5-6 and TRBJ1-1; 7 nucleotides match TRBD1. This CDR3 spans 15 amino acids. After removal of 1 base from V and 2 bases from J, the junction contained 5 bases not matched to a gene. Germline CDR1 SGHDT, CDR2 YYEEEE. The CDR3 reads CASSLLGTVNTEAFF. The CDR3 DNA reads TGTGCCAGCAGCTTGCTCGGGACAGTTAACACTGAAGCTTTCTTT.

The CDR3 sequence is CASSWDRGPYEQYF. CDR3 nucleotide sequence: TGCGCCAGCAGCTGGGACAGGGGGCCCTACGAGCAGTACTTC. The V and J genes are TRBV5-1 and TRBJ2-5, with 12 bases fitting TRBD1. The DNA end is more similar to TRBJ2-7, so the J call may be wrong. The CDR3 consists of 14 residues. Germline values: CDR1 SGHRS, CDR2 YFSETQ.

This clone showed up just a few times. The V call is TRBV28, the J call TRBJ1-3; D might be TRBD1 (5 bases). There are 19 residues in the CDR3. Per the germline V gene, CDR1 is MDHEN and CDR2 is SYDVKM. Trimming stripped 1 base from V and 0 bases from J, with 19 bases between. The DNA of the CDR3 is TGTGCCAGCAGTTTATATAACACTCTAGGGGTGCGCTCTGGAAACACCATATATTTT. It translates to CASSLYNTLGVRSGNTIYF.

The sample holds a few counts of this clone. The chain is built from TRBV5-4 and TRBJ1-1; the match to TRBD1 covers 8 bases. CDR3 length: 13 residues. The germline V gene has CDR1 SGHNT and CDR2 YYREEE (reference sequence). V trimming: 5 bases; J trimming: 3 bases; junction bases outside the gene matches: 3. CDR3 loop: CASSWDRHTEAFF. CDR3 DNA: TGTGCCAGCAGTTGGGACAGGCACACTGAAGCTTTCTTT.

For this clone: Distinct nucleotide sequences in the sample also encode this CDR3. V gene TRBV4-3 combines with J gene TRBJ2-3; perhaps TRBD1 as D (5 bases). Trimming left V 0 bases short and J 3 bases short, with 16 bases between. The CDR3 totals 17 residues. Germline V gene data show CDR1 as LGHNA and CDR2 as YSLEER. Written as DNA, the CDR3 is TGCGCCAGCAGCCAAGATAGTGGACAAATACCAACAGATACGCAGTATTTT. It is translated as CASSQDSGQIPTDTQYF.

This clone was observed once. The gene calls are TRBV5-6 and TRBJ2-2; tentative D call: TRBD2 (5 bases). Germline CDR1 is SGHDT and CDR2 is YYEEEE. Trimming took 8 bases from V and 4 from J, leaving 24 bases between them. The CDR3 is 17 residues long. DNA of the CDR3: TGTGCCAGGATACCCTCCGGACCGCCGAGGGTCACCGGGGAGCTGTTTTTT. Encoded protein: CARIPSGPPRVTGELFF.

The CDR3: CASYRDRRQYF. DNA for the CDR3: TGTGCCAGCTACCGGGACAGGAGGCAGTATTTT. This chain connects TRBV6-1 to TRBJ2-3; 8 bases are a match to TRBD1. The V gene's germline CDR1 is MNHNS and CDR2 SASEGT. V lost 8 bases, J lost 11 bases, and 6 bases stayed unmatched. The CDR3 consists of 11 residues.

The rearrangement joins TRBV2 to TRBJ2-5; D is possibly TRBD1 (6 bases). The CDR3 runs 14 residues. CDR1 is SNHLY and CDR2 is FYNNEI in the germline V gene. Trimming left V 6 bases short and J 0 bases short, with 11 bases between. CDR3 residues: CASRETGHQETQYF. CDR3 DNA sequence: TGTGCCAGCAGGGAGACAGGTCACCAAGAGACCCAGTACTTC.

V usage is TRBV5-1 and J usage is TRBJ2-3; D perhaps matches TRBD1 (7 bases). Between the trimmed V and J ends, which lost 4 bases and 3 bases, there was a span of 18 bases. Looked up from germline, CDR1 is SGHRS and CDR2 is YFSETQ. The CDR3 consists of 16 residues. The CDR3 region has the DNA TGCGCCAGCAGCGGGCGGGACAGTGAGGGGACAGATACGCAGTATTTT. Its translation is CASSGRDSEGTDTQYF.